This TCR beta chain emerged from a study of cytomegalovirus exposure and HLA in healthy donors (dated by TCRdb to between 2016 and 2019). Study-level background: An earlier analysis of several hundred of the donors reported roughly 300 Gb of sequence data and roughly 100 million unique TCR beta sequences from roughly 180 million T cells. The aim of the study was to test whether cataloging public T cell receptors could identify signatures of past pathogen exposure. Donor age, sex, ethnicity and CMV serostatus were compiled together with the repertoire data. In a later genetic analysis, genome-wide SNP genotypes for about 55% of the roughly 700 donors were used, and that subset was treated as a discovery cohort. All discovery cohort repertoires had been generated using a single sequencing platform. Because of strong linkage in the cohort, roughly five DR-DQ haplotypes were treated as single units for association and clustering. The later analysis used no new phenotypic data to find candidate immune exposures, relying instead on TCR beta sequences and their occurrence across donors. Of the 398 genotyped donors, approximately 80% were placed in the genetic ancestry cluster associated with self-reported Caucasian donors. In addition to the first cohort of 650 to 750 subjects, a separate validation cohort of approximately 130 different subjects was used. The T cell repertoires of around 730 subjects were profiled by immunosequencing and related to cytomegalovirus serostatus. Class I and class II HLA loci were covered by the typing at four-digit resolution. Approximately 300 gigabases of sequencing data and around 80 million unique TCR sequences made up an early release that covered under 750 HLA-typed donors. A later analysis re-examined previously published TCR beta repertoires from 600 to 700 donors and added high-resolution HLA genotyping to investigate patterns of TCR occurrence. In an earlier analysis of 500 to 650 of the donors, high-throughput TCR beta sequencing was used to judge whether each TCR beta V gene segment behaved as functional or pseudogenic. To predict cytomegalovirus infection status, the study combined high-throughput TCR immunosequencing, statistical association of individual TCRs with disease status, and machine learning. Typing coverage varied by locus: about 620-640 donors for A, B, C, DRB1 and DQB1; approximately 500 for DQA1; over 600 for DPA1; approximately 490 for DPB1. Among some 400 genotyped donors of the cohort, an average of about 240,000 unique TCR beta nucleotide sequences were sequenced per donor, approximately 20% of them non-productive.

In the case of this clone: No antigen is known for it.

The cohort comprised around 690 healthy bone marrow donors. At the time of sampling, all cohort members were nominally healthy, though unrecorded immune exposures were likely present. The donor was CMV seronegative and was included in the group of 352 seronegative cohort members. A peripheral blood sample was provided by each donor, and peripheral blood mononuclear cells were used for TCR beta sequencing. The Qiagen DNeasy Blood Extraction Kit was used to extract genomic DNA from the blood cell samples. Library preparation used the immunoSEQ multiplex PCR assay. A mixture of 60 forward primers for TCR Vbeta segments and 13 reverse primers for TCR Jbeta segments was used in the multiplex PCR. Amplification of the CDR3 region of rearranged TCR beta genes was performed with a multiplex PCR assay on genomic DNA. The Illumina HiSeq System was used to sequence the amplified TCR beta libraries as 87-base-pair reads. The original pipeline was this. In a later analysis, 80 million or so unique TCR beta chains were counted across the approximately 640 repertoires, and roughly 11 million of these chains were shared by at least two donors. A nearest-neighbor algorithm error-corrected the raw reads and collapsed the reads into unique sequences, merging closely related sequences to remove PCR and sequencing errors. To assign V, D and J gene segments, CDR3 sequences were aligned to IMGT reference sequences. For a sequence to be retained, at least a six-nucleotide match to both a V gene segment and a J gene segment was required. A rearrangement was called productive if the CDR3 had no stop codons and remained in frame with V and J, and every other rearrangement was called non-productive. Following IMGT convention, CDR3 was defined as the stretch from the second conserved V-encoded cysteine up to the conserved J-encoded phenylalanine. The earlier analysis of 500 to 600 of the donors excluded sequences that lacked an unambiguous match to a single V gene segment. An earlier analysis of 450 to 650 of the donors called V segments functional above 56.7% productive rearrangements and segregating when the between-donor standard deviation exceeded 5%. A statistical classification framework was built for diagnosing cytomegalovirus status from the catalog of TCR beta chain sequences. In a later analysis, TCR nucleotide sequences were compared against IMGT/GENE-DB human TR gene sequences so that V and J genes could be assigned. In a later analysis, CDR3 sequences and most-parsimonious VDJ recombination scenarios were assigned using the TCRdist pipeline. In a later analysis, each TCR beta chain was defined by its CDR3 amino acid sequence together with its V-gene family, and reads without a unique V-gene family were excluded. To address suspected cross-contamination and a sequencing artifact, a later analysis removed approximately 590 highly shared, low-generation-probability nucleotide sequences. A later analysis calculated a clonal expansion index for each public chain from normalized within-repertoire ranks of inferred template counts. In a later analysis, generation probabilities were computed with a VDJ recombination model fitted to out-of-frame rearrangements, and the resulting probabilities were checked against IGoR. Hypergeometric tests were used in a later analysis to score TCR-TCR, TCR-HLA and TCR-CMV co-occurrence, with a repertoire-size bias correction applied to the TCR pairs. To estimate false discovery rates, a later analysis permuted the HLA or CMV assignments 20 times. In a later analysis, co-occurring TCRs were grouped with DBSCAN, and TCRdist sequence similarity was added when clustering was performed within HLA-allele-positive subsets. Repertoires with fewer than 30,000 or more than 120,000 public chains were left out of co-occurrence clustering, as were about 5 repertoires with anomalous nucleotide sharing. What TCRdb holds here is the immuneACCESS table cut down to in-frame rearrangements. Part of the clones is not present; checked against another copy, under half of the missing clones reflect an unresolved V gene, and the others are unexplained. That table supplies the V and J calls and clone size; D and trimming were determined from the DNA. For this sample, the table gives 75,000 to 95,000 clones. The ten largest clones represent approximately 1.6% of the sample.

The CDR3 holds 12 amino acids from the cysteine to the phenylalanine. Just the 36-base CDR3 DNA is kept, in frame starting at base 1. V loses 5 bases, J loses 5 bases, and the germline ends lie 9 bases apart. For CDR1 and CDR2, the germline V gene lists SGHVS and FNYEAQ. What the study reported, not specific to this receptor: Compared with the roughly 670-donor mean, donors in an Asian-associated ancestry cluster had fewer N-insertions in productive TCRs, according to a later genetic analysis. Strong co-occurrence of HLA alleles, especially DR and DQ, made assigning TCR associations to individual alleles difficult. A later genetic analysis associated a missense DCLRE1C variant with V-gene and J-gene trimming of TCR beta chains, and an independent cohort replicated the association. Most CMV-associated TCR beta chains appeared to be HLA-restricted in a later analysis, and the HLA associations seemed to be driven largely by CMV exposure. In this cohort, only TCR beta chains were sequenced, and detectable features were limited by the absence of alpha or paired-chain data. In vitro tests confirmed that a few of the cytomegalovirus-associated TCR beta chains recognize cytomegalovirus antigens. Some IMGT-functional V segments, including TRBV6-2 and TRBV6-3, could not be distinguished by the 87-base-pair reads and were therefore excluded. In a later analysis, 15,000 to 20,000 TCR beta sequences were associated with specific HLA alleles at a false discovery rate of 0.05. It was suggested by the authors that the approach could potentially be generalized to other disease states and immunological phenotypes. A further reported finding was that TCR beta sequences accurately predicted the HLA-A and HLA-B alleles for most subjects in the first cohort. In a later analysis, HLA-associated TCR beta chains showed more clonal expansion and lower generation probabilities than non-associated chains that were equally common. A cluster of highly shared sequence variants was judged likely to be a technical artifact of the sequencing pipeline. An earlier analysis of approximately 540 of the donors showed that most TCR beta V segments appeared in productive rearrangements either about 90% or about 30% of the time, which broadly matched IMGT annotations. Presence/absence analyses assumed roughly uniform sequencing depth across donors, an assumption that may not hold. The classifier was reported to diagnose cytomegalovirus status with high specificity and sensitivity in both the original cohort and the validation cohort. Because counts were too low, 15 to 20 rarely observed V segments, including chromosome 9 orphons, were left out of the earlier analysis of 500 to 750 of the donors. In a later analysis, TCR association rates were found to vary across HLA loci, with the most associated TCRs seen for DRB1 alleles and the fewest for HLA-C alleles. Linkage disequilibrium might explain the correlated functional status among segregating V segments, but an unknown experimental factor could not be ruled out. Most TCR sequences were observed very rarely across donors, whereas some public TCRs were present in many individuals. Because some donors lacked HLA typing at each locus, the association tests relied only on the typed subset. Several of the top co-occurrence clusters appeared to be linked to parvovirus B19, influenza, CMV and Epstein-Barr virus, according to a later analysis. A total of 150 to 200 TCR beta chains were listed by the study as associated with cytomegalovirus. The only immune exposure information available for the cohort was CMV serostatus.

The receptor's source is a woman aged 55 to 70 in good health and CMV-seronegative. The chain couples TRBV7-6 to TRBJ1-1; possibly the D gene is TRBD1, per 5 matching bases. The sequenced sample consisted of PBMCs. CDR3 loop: CASSQGQTEAFF. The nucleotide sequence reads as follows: TGTGCCAGCAGCCAAGGACAAACTGAAGCTTTCTTT.